Listed below are T cell receptor beta chains from one sample, sequenced in a study of human T cells and chemical hapten exposure. TCRdb used MiXCR to reprocess the RACE reads, holding one entry per CDR3 protein. Among about 85,000 distinct CDR3 sequences listed, 7.5% to 9.5% were seen once. Sequenced here: whole blood, sampled in connection with sensitization to the hapten diphenylcyclopropenone (DPC). All receptors come from a man in his forties with alopecia areata. Some clones in this sample may be carry-over from other donors' samples. Each CDR3 is given with its conserved first and last residue. The D gene is left open where the match is weak. Expanded clones are given a class, and other clones once, few, many or no size at all.

TRBJ1-2 . many TRBV6-2/TRBV6-3 CASRKTDHGYTF TGTGCCAGCAGAAAGACAGATCATGGCTACACCTTC
TRBJ2-6 TRBD2 . TRBV7-2 CASSPFRGGVSGANVLTF TGTGCCAGCAGCCCGTTCCGGGGGGGAGTCTCTGGGGCCAACGTCCTGACTTTC
TRBJ2-1 . . TRBV29-1 CSVEVKTNGEQFF TGCAGCGTTGAAGTAAAAACAAACGGGGAGCAGTTCTTC
TRBJ1-2 . many TRBV4-3 CASSSGPGYGYTF TGCGCCAGCAGTTCGGGCCCTGGCTATGGCTACACCTTC
TRBJ2-3 . . TRBV7-7 CASSLGASDTQYF TGTGCTAGCAGCTTAGGAGCTTCAGATACGCAGTATTTT
TRBJ1-2 . few TRBV7-3 CASSADRFSLTF TGTGCCAGCAGCGCCGACAGGTTCTCGCTCACCTTC
TRBJ2-5 . few TRBV6-6 CASSYAVALGETQYF TGTGCCAGCAGTTACGCGGTAGCCCTCGGAGAGACCCAGTACTTC
TRBJ2-2 TRBD2 few TRBV29-1 CSVSGSGNTGELFF TGCAGCGTTAGCGGGAGTGGGAACACCGGGGAGCTGTTTTTT
TRBJ2-7 . many TRBV29-1 CSVSTIYEQYF TGCAGCGTTTCCACGATCTACGAGCAGTACTTC
TRBJ2-5 TRBD1 . TRBV24-1 CATSDPDRHQETQYF TGTGCCACCAGTGACCCGGACAGGCACCAAGAGACCCAGTACTTC
TRBJ1-5 . many TRBV6-5 CASSYRGHQPQHF TGTGCCAGCAGTTACCGCGGTCATCAGCCCCAGCATTTT
TRBJ2-3 TRBD2 . TRBV7-3 CASSLKPTSDTDTQYF TGTGCCAGCAGCTTAAAGCCAACTAGCGACACAGATACGCAGTATTTT
TRBJ2-7 TRBD2 . TRBV6-1 CASSEPTSGRYEQYF TGTGCCAGCAGTGAACCGACTAGCGGGAGGTACGAGCAGTACTTC
TRBJ2-5 . many TRBV10-3 CAISDLGGQQETQYF TGTGCCATCAGTGACTTAGGGGGTCAACAAGAGACCCAGTACTTC
TRBJ2-3 . many TRBV29-1 CSVTQGGTQYF TGCAGCGTGACCCAAGGGGGTACGCAGTATTTT
TRBJ1-5 . many TRBV2 CASHSGIAQPQHF TGTGCCAGCCACTCAGGGATCGCTCAGCCCCAGCATTTT
TRBJ1-1 . many TRBV6-6 CASSYPPGVNTEAFF TGTGCCAGCAGTTACCCCCCTGGGGTCAACACTGAAGCTTTCTTT
TRBJ2-2 . many TRBV7-6 CASSLPPSGGGPDTGELFF TGTGCCAGCAGCCTCCCCCCCTCAGGGGGAGGGCCGGACACCGGGGAGCTGTTTTTT
TRBJ2-7 . . TRBV7-2 CASSSGRMARKPYEQYF TGTGCCAGCAGCTCGGGCCGGATGGCCCGGAAACCTTACGAGCAGTACTTC
TRBJ2-7 TRBD2 few TRBV20-1 CSATGLNPGTSGRDPNFREDEQYF TGCAGTGCTACGGGCCTAAATCCCGGGACTAGCGGGAGGGATCCCAATTTCAGGGAGGACGAGCAGTACTTC
TRBJ2-7 TRBD2 many TRBV28 CASMFGRAEYEQYF TGTGCCAGCATGTTCGGGAGGGCCGAGTACGAGCAGTACTTC
TRBJ1-4 TRBD1 few TRBV14 CASSYKTGAGEKLFF TGTGCCAGCAGCTACAAGACAGGGGCCGGGGAAAAACTGTTTTTT
TRBJ2-3 TRBD2 many TRBV25-1 CASSVIAGGTQYF TGTGCCAGCAGTGTAATAGCGGGAGGTACGCAGTATTTT
TRBJ1-2 TRBD1 few TRBV6-6 CASSYTDRGSYGYTF TGTGCCAGCAGTTACACCGACAGGGGATCCTATGGCTACACCTTC
TRBJ2-3 . . TRBV20-1 CSAESVGSGDTDTQYF TGCAGTGCTGAGTCCGTTGGATCAGGGGACACAGATACGCAGTATTTT
TRBJ1-6 TRBD1 . TRBV12-3/TRBV12-4 CASSLADRGLSPLHF TGTGCCAGCAGTTTAGCGGACAGGGGCCTCTCACCCCTCCACTTT
TRBJ1-1 TRBD1 . TRBV12-3/TRBV12-4 CASSIGGNTEAFF TGTGCCAGCAGCATAGGGGGCAACACTGAAGCTTTCTTT
TRBJ1-2 TRBD1 . TRBV5-5 CASSSDRGYGYTF TGTGCCAGCAGCAGCGACAGGGGCTATGGCTACACCTTC
TRBJ2-1 TRBD1 . TRBV29-1 CSVGQETNNEQFF TGCAGCGTCGGACAGGAGACGAACAATGAGCAGTTCTTC
TRBJ1-4 . . TRBV7-9 CASSLTRTEATNEKLFF TGTGCCAGCAGCTTAACCAGGACAGAAGCAACTAATGAAAAACTGTTTTTT
TRBJ2-7 TRBD2 many TRBV6-6 CASSYSSNSGKVYEQYF TGTGCCAGCAGTTACTCGTCAAATAGCGGGAAGGTCTACGAGCAGTACTTC
TRBJ2-2 . few TRBV5-1 CASSPQQGNTGELFF TGCGCCAGCAGCCCTCAACAGGGAAACACCGGGGAGCTGTTTTTT
TRBJ2-3 TRBD2 few TRBV25-1 CASSEDAGLGGLTDTQYF TGTGCCAGCAGTGAAGATGCTGGTTTGGGAGGGTTAACAGATACGCAGTATTTT
TRBJ1-1 . few TRBV5-4 CASSLDSNTEAFF TGTGCCAGCAGCTTGGATTCGAACACTGAAGCTTTCTTT
TRBJ2-5 . . TRBV11-1 CASSPTGPRETQYF TGTGCCAGCAGCCCGACGGGGCCCAGAGAGACCCAGTACTTC
TRBJ2-1 TRBD2 . TRBV30 CAWKAQSGGGEQFF TGTGCCTGGAAGGCCCAGAGCGGGGGTGGTGAGCAGTTCTTC
TRBJ2-2 . . TRBV3-1 CASSSNGQTVQLFF TGTGCCAGCAGCTCCAACGGCCAAACGGTACAGCTGTTTTTT
TRBJ2-3 TRBD2 many TRBV5-1 CASSSTSGGRTDTQYF TGCGCCAGCAGCTCGACTAGCGGGGGCCGCACAGATACGCAGTATTTT